This is a list of T cell receptor beta chains from one sample in a study of blood T cell repertoires in COVID-19. Generated by immunoSEQ multiplex PCR, the TCRdb table keeps only in-frame clones and is missing some. The repertoire holds around 200,000 clones, with roughly 88% as singletons. Input material: PBMCs or T cells enriched from blood (not recorded which). Every receptor here comes from a woman between 35 and 50 years old with acute COVID-19. CDR3s include the opening cysteine and the closing phenylalanine or tryptophan. Fields, in order: V gene, J gene, clone size, CDR3 protein. Clone sizes are given selectively: once, few, many, or a class where the clone is expanded.

TRBV9	TRBJ1-2	-	CASSGHLNYGYTF
TRBV5-6	TRBJ2-1	-	CASSLWRGGWNVGYEQFF
TRBV5-1	TRBJ1-1	-	CASSLTGLLTEAFF
TRBV27	TRBJ1-2	once	CASRAGAYGYTF
TRBV27	TRBJ2-7	-	CASSPVTGVFYEQYF
TRBV4-1	TRBJ1-2	-	CASSPTGRLDGYTF
TRBV5-4	TRBJ1-5	-	CASSLAGNQPQHF
TRBV27	TRBJ1-1	-	CASSLFRGVEGEAFF
TRBV9	TRBJ2-1	-	CASSVKAGLSSYNEQFF
TRBV19	TRBJ2-3	-	CASSIAGTGVRDTQYF
TRBV7-2	TRBJ1-4	-	CASSLMLDNEKLFF
TRBV9	TRBJ1-1	-	CASSVGNPTEAFF
TRBV29-1	TRBJ1-1	-	CSVEVGQQNTEAFF
TRBV29-1	TRBJ2-2	-	CSVEGQGTGELFF
TRBV4-1	TRBJ1-4	-	CASSQDKDRPTTNEKLFF
TRBV3-1/TRBV3-2	TRBJ1-1	-	CASSQAGARNTEAFF
TRBV7-9	TRBJ1-4	-	CASSTYRGSVYEKLFF
TRBV14	TRBJ1-2	-	CASSLYRGLGGYTF
TRBV11-2	TRBJ1-1	-	CASSLRQGTVAEAFF
TRBV5-1	TRBJ2-7	-	CASSLESGSYYEQYF
TRBV6-2/TRBV6-3	TRBJ2-1	-	CASSYYLGTHNEQFF
TRBV6-5	TRBJ1-1	-	CASSYSLRQDTEAFF
TRBV7-9	TRBJ1-1	-	CASSLSLGAFTEAFF
TRBV27	TRBJ1-1	-	CASSFGRLGRAMNTEAFF
TRBV11-2	TRBJ2-2	-	CASRKEFANTGELFF
TRBV3-1/TRBV3-2	TRBJ2-7	-	CASSQEWRGPSYEQYF
TRBV7-9	TRBJ2-7	once	CASSSGAGGSSSYEQYF
TRBV9	TRBJ1-3	-	CASSVVGAGNTIYF
TRBV7-9	TRBJ1-2	-	CASSREQTNYGYTF
TRBV14	TRBJ2-3	once	CASSRLTLMTDTQYF
TRBV20-1	TRBJ1-1	-	CSASTGQGKMNTEAFF
TRBV6-5	TRBJ2-5	-	CASRDSLQETQYF
TRBV4-1	TRBJ1-1	-	CASSQALQYPKSIEAFF
TRBV7-9	TRBJ2-1	-	CASSNRGLLLHHNEQFF
TRBV11-3	TRBJ2-5	-	CASSRGGSRETQYF
TRBV29-1	TRBJ2-3	once	CSVASTDTQYF
TRBV6-5	TRBJ1-4	-	CASRGGTAPGMFF
TRBV7-3	TRBJ2-1	once	CASSLTIPGGSYNEQFF
TRBV19	TRBJ1-5	once	CASTIYSNQPQHF
TRBV14	TRBJ2-3	-	CASSQAHGQGITDTQYF
TRBV7-9	TRBJ2-7	-	CASSLAGQLYEQYF
TRBV19	TRBJ1-2	-	CASSRNGQGAYGYTF
TRBV7-9	TRBJ1-5	-	CASSLGAGAGGNQPQHF
TRBV6-5	TRBJ1-4	few	CASSRGGARNEKLFF
TRBV14	TRBJ2-2	-	CASSPRVNTGELFF
TRBV21-1	TRBJ2-5	-	CASSKLAGVQETQYF
TRBV10-3	TRBJ1-1	-	CAISDIGGYSEAFF
TRBV5-1	TRBJ1-2	-	CASSLDRVTNYGYTF
TRBV7-9	TRBJ1-1	-	CASSFFEAFF
TRBV7-9	TRBJ1-2	-	CASSIDRVIYGYTF
TRBV13	TRBJ2-3	-	CASSHREIRTDTQYF
TRBV7-2	TRBJ2-2	-	CASSVGTGRNTGELFF
TRBV10-2	TRBJ2-1	few	CASSESYGDRYEQFF
TRBV7-9	TRBJ2-7	-	CASSVSGTGLFYEQYF
TRBV2	TRBJ2-2	-	CASRPPGRVTGELFF